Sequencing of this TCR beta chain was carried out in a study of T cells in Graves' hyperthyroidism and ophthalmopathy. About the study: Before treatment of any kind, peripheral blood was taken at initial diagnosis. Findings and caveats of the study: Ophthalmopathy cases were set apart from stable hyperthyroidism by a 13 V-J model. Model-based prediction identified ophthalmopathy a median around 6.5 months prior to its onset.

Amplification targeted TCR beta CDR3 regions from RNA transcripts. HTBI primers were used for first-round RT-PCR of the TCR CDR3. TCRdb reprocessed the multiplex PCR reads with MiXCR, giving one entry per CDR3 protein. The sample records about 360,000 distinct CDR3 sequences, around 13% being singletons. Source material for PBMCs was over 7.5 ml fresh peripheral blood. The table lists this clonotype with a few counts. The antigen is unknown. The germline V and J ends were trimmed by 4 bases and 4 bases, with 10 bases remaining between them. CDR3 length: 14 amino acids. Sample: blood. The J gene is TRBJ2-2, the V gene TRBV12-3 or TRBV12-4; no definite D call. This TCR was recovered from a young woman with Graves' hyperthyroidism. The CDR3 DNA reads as TGTGCCAGCAGTTGGGCCTCGGGCACCGGGGAGCTGTTTTTT. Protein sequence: CASSWASGTGELFF.